This record looks at one TCR beta chain sequence and its context. This specimen belongs to a study of TIL therapy for anti-PD-1-resistant metastatic lung cancer. Overall study: Tumors were harvested before any PD-1/PD-L1 blockade.

Stated time point: pre-treatment sample, taken before nivolumab and TIL therapy. Sequencing used immunoSEQ v3. Survey-level samples got 1.5 million to 2 million read pairs; deep-level samples got about 5-6.5 million. TCRdb's copy holds only in-frame clones and misses some; the assay was immunoSEQ multiplex PCR. The table includes about 36,000 clones, roughly 80% detected once. Sequenced here: blood, sampled at baseline. This sequence was found in a person between 30 and 79 years old with non-small cell lung cancer.

In nucleotides, the CDR3 is TGTGCCTGGAGTGGGGACCAAAACGCACCCGGGGAGCTGTTTTTT. Translation: CAWSGDQNAPGELFF. V is TRBV30 and J is TRBJ2-2; tentatively, D is TRBD1 or TRBD2 (5 bases each). The CDR3 loop spans 15 amino acids. V was pared by 1 base and J by 6 bases, with 15 bases between. CDR1 and CDR2 from the germline V gene are GTSNPN and SVGIG (reference sequence).